This passage covers 25 T cell receptor beta chains from one sample sequenced in a study of cytomegalovirus exposure and HLA in healthy donors (dated by TCRdb to 2016 to 2017). Preparation of the library involved the immunoSEQ multiplex PCR assay. TCRdb obtained this table from immuneACCESS and retained in-frame rearrangements with V and J assigned. These tables miss some clones; where compared with another copy, unresolved V genes account for less than half of the shortfall, and the remainder is unexplained. Here the sample has over 150,000 clones; approximately 86% occur a single time. Clones ranked in the top ten supply about 22% of the sample. The sample consisted of PBMCs. The origin of the receptors is a man between 18 and 35 years old in good health and CMV-seropositive.

This clone was seen only once. The chain combines TRBV7-2 with TRBJ2-1, with 9 bases that match TRBD2. Germline V gives CDR1 SGHTA, CDR2 FQGNSA. V trimming: 5 bases; J trimming: 4 bases; junction bases outside the gene matches: 9. This CDR3 region has 16 residues. Written as DNA, the CDR3 is TGTGCCAGCAGCGGCGACCTAGCGGGGCGGTACAATGAGCAGTTCTTC. It codes for CASSGDLAGRYNEQFF. The entire variable domain, with the rest obtained from reference TRBV7-2 and TRBJ2-1, is as follows: GAGVSQSPSNKVTEKGKDVELRCDPISGHTALYWYRQSLGQGLEFLIYFQGNSAPDKSGLPSDRFSAERTGGSVSTLTIQRTQQEDSAVYLCASSGDLAGRYNEQFFGPGTRLTVL.

The chain is built from TRBV4-1 and TRBJ1-1; D remains unclear. The CDR3 runs 12 residues. Germline values: CDR1 MGHRA, CDR2 YSYEKL. V was trimmed by 6 bases and J by 11 bases, leaving 16 bases between them. The CDR3 region has the DNA TGCGCCAGCAGAGAAAACACCCGTCGCGCTTTCTTT. Residues: CASRENTRRAFF.

CDR3: CASSLQGANTEAFF. The CDR3 coding sequence is TGTGCCAGCAGTTTACAGGGGGCGAACACTGAAGCTTTCTTT. The chain couples TRBV6-5 to TRBJ1-1; 9 positions agree with TRBD1. The CDR3 consists of 14 residues. V shed 4 bases and J 1 base; nucleotides not matched to a gene: 1. CDR1 is MNHEY and CDR2 is SVGAGI in the germline V gene.

V gene TRBV5-1 combines with J gene TRBJ1-1; D may be TRBD1 (5 bases). Per germline, CDR1 SGHRS and CDR2 YFSETQ. The CDR3 has 15 amino acids. Trimming took 4 bases from V and 5 from J, leaving 18 bases between them. The CDR3 coding sequence is TGCGCCAGCAGCCCGCGACCCACCGGGGGGACTGAAGCTTTCTTT. Protein: CASSPRPTGGTEAFF.

The chain couples TRBV28 to TRBJ2-1; weak D call: TRBD2 (6 bases). Trimming shortened V by 2 bases and J by 4 bases, and 12 bases separated the two germline ends. Per germline, CDR1 MDHEN and CDR2 SYDVKM. CDR3 length: 15 amino acids. In nucleotides, the CDR3 is TGTGCCAGCAGTTTAGCGGGGACGAAGTACAATGAGCAGTTCTTC. The encoded protein is CASSLAGTKYNEQFF.

CDR3 DNA sequence: TGTGCCAGCCCCCCAGGGGGGCCAGGCACCAATGAGCAGTTCTTC. It specifies CASPPGGPGTNEQFF. This chain links TRBV27 with TRBJ2-1; possibly TRBD1 for D (7 bases). This CDR3 has 15 residues. CDR1 is MNHEY and CDR2 is SMNVEV in the germline V gene (reference sequence). The germline V and J ends were trimmed by 8 bases and 6 bases, with 20 bases remaining between them.

The J gene is TRBJ2-2, the V gene TRBV6-5; maybe TRBD1 (6 bases). The CDR3 has 16 amino acids. Trimming removed 0 bases at V and 5 bases at J, with 13 bases between. CDR1 and CDR2 (germline): MNHEY, SVGAGI. This CDR3 reads CASSYSRRTVTGELFF. In DNA form, the CDR3 reads TGTGCCAGCAGTTACTCGCGTCGGACAGTTACCGGGGAGCTGTTTTTT.

CDR3 region: CASSEPVAAGTGEQFF. CDR3 nucleotide sequence: TGCGCCAGCAGTGAGCCCGTAGCAGCGGGGACCGGGGAGCAGTTCTTC. The genes are TRBV10-1 and TRBJ2-1, with TRBD2 matching over 7 bases. Germline V gene sequence: CDR1 WNHNN, CDR2 SYGVQD (reference sequence). CDR3 length equals 16 residues. J gave up 10 bases and V 2 bases, and 14 bases lay outside the gene matches.

The genes are TRBV5-1 and TRBJ2-6; D perhaps matches TRBD1 (6 bases). Germline CDR1 is SGHRS and CDR2 is YFSETQ. The ends were cut back, 4 bases at V and 2 bases at J, with 10 bases in the middle. This CDR3 is 15 amino acids long. The CDR3 region has the DNA TGCGCCAGCAGCCTAGGACAGCCTGGGGCCAACGTCCTGACTTTC. Protein sequence: CASSLGQPGANVLTF.

The chain recombines TRBV4-3 with TRBJ2-5, with 7 nucleotides matching TRBD1. With 4 bases clipped from V and 2 bases from J, the junction kept 16 bases outside the gene matches. The CDR3 runs to 18 residues. Germline CDR1 and CDR2: LGHNA and YSLEER. The chain's CDR3 is CASSPGVNPTGSQETQYF. The CDR3 bases are TGCGCCAGCAGCCCCGGAGTCAACCCGACAGGGTCACAAGAGACCCAGTACTTC.

The V gene is TRBV29-1, the J gene TRBJ1-4, with D tentatively TRBD1 (5 bases). This CDR3 region has 14 residues. The germline V gene encodes CDR1 SQVTM and CDR2 ANQGSEA. V lost 7 bases and J lost 7, with 19 bases in between. The CDR3 sequence: CSAKARLQGEKLFF. In nucleotides, the CDR3 is TGCAGCGCAAAAGCGCGGCTTCAGGGTGAAAAACTGTTTTTT.

The gene calls are TRBV6-5 and TRBJ2-1, with a weak D call TRBD1 (5 bases). Germline V gene sequence: CDR1 MNHEY, CDR2 SVGAGI. The CDR3 has 14 residues. V was pared by 2 bases and J by 3 bases, with 8 bases between. In nucleotides, the CDR3 is TGTGCCAGCAGTTACGCCCAGGGCTACAATGAGCAGTTCTTC. This codes for CASSYAQGYNEQFF.

This sequence joins TRBV2 and TRBJ2-7, with TRBD2 identical over 7 bases. J was trimmed by 6 bases and V by 6 bases; bases with no gene match: 14. The CDR3 is 15 amino acids. The germline V gene has CDR1 SNHLY and CDR2 FYNNEI. CDR3 in amino acids: CASRPFGRRAREQYF. CDR3 bases: TGTGCCAGCAGGCCTTTCGGGAGGAGGGCTCGCGAGCAGTACTTC.

V usage is TRBV7-9 and J usage is TRBJ1-1, with a possible D match to TRBD1 (5 bases). The CDR3 length is 13 residues. Germline CDR1 SEHNR, CDR2 FQNEAQ (reference sequence). Trimming pared 8 bases from V and 1 base from J, leaving 11 bases between. CDR3 sequence (DNA): TGTGCCAGCTTGGGGGGGACGAACACTGAAGCTTTCTTT. This gives the protein CASLGGTNTEAFF. The full variable domain, with the rest looked up from reference TRBV7-9 and TRBJ1-1, is DTGVSQNPRHKITKRGQNVTFRCDPISEHNRLYWYRQTLGQGPEFLTYFQNEAQLEKSRLLSDRFSAERPKGSFSTLEIQRTEQGDSAMYLCASLGGTNTEAFFGQGTRLTVV.

As DNA, the CDR3 is TGCGCCAGCAGTCATGGGACAGGGAGAAAAACCGGGGAGCTGTTTTTT. This codes for CASSHGTGRKTGELFF. The chain carries TRBV23-1 and TRBJ2-2; TRBD1 aligns across 9 bases. TRBV23-1 is marked as an open reading frame, function uncertain. The junction had 7 bases not matched to a gene; V was cut back by 3 bases and J by 5 bases. This CDR3 has 16 amino acids.

This clone has just one count. The rearrangement joins TRBV7-3 to TRBJ2-1, with D tentatively TRBD1 (6 bases). CDR1 is SGHTA, CDR2 FQGTGA, per germline. V was clipped by 5 bases and J by 6 bases, with 20 bases between them. CDR3 length equals 16 residues. The CDR3 nucleotides read TGTGCCAGCAGCCCCCAACAGGGAATAATGGGCAATGAGCAGTTCTTC. Translation: CASSPQQGIMGNEQFF.

The V call is TRBV25-1, the J call TRBJ1-2, with TRBD1 matching over 7 bases. J was trimmed by 2 bases and V by 6 bases; bases with no gene match: 3. Germline V gene sequence: CDR1 MGHDK, CDR2 SYGVNS. CDR3 length: 13 residues. CDR3 DNA sequence: TGTGCCAGCAGGGGACAGCCAAACTATGGCTACACCTTC. It specifies CASRGQPNYGYTF.

The chain carries TRBV9 and TRBJ1-5, with a possible D match to TRBD1 (6 bases). V lost 3 bases, J lost 1 base, and 11 bases lay in between. CDR3 length: 15 residues. The germline V gene has CDR1 SGDLS and CDR2 YYNGEE. CDR3 amino acids: CASSAQGLSNQPQHF. The CDR3 coding sequence is TGTGCCAGCAGCGCACAGGGACTAAGCAATCAGCCCCAGCATTTT.

J is TRBJ2-7 and V is TRBV19; possible D gene TRBD1, 5 bases. Germline V CDR1 and CDR2: LNHDA, SQIVND (reference sequence). The CDR3 length is 15 residues. The germline V and J ends were trimmed by 5 bases and 2 bases, with 16 bases remaining between them. Written as DNA, the CDR3 is TGTGCCAGTAGTCCGAAGGAAGGGGCCCCCTACGAGCAGTACTTC. Its translation is CASSPKEGAPYEQYF.

The rearrangement joins TRBV4-3 to TRBJ2-1; 11 bases fit TRBD2. Per the germline V gene, CDR1 is LGHNA and CDR2 is YSLEER. The CDR3 runs to 15 residues. The V and J ends lost 2 bases and 6 bases, in that order; junction bases with no gene match: 3. DNA of the CDR3: TGCGCCAGCAGCCAACTGACTAGCGGGGCCAATGAGCAGTTCTTC. Residues: CASSQLTSGANEQFF.

This rearrangement joins TRBV25-1 to TRBJ2-3, with 8 bases identical to TRBD2. J was trimmed by 1 base and V by 7 bases; bases with no gene match: 13. The CDR3 extends over 17 amino acids. CDR1 is MGHDK and CDR2 is SYGVNS in the germline V gene. The DNA for the CDR3 is TGTGCCAGCACCCCGGGGGGGGCGGGGAGGGGCACAGATACGCAGTATTTT. Translation: CASTPGGAGRGTDTQYF.

This chain uses TRBV4-2 with TRBJ2-1, with a tentative D call TRBD2 (7 bases). The CDR3 sequence is 16 residues long. CDR1 and CDR2 from the germline V gene are LGHNA and YNFKEQ. V was cut by 0 bases and J by 3 bases, with 12 bases left in between. The CDR3 is CASSQDQGRGYNEQFF. The CDR3 DNA reads as TGTGCCAGCAGCCAAGATCAGGGGAGGGGCTACAATGAGCAGTTCTTC.

The chain is built from TRBV29-1 and TRBJ2-7, with D possibly TRBD1 on 6 matching bases. The ends were cut back, 6 bases at V and 0 bases at J, with 18 bases in the middle. The CDR3 sequence is 15 residues long. Germline CDR1 and CDR2: SQVTM and ANQGSEA. CDR3 DNA: TGCAGCGTAAAGCCGGGACACAATTTCTCCTACGAGCAGTACTTC. This encodes CSVKPGHNFSYEQYF.

The rearrangement uses TRBV7-2 and TRBJ1-3; 8 nucleotides align to TRBD1. Germline CDR1 reads SGHTA; CDR2 reads FQGNSA. This CDR3 is built from 17 residues. With V trimmed by 4 bases and J by 4 bases, 12 bases remained unmatched. CDR3 nucleotide sequence: TGTGCCAGCAGCTCATCACGTTCGACAGGGGCAGGAAACACCATATATTTT. Translation: CASSSSRSTGAGNTIYF.

The chain recombines TRBV7-3 with TRBJ1-1; 11 bases line up with TRBD1. Trimming at V came to 5 bases and at J to 4 bases, leaving 6 bases not matched to a gene. The CDR3 loop spans 15 amino acids. Germline V lookup: CDR1 SGHTA, CDR2 FQGTGA. The CDR3 bases are TGTGCCAGCAGCGAAGCCGGGACAGGGGGCACTGAAGCTTTCTTT. Its translation: CASSEAGTGGTEAFF.